This T cell receptor beta chain was retrieved from a study of T cells in Graves' hyperthyroidism and ophthalmopathy. Study observations and caveats: In blood, most of the thyroid clonotypes expanded above 0.001 were also present.

On this clonotype itself: Its target is not known.

Stable Graves' hyperthyroidism denoted no ophthalmopathy progression over 18 months. Amplified TCR beta CDR3 regions came from RNA transcripts. HTBI primers were used for first-round RT-PCR of the TCR CDR3. TCRdb itself ran the multiplex PCR reads through MiXCR, one entry per CDR3 protein. The sample contains about 98,000 distinct CDR3 sequences, 35% to 45% of which appear only once. The CDR3 sequence is 11 residues long. Germline values: CDR1 LNHNV, CDR2 YYDKDF (reference sequence). Trimming removed 9 bases from V and 7 bases from J, with 7 bases in between. This clonotype was obtained from a woman aged 25-40 years with Graves' hyperthyroidism. The chain has TRBV15 and TRBJ1-6; tentative D call: TRBD1 (5 bases). The sample comprised peripheral blood or thyroid tissue (not recorded which). CDR3 protein: CATAGNSPLHF. The CDR3 DNA is TGTGCCACGGCAGGGAATTCACCCCTCCACTTT.